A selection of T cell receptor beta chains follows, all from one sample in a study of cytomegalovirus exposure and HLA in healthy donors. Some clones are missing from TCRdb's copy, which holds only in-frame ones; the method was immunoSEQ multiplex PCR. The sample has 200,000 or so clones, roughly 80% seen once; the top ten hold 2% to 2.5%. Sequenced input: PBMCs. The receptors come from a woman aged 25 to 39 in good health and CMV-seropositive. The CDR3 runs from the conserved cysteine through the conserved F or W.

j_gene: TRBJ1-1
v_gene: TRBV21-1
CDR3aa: CASSKDRGQGNTEAFF

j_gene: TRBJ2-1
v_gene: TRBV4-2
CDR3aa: CASSQEASANEQFF

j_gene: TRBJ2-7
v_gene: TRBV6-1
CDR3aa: CASSQDRMREQYF

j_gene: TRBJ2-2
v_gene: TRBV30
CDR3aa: CAWSPGLAGAVTGELFF

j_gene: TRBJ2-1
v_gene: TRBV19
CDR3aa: CASRPGTWSYNEQFF

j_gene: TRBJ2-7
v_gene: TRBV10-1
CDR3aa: CASSVVLYEQYF

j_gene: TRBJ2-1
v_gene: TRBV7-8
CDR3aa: CASSYRATSGYNEQFF

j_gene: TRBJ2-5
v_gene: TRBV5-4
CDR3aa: CASSPGGRGEQETQYF

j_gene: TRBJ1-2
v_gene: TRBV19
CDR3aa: CASSKLGGNGYTF

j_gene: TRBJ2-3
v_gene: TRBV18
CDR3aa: CASSQILAAGTDTQYF

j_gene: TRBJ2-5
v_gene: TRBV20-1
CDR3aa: CSFSSQETQYF

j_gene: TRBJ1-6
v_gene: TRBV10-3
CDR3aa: CAISERTGVYNSPLHF

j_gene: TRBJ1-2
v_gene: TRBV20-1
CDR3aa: CSAESNYGYTF

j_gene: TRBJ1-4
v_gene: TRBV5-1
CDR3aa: CASSLVGQGWGEKLFF

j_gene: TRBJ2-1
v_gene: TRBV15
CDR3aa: CATSSWREIGEQFF